The rows below give T cell receptor beta chains drawn from one sample of a study of blood T cells in healthy people across ages. MiXCR, run by TCRdb on the 5' RACE reads, gives a single entry per CDR3 protein. The data show approximately 600,000 distinct CDR3 sequences, with roughly 53% seen just once and more than 35% held by the top ten. The sample was blood. The source is a man in his 60s in good health. The CDR3 runs from the conserved cysteine through the conserved F or W. D genes are given only for firm matches. Where a row states a size, it is once, few, many or the class of an expanded clone; other rows omit it.

j_call,d_call,v_call,clone_size,cdr3_aa,cdr3_nt
TRBJ2-5,-,TRBV4-1,few,CASSQQIQETQYF,TGCGCCAGCAGCCAACAGATACAAGAGACCCAGTACTTC
TRBJ2-1,TRBD2,TRBV29-1,-,CSVGGLREFNEQFF,TGCAGCGTTGGGGGCTTGCGGGAGTTCAATGAGCAGTTCTTC
TRBJ1-2,-,TRBV15,few,CATSRDSGLYTF,TGTGCCACCAGCAGAGATTCAGGGCTCTACACCTTC
TRBJ2-3,TRBD1,TRBV5-4,-,CASMGQGADTQYF,TGTGCCAGCATGGGACAGGGGGCAGATACGCAGTATTTT
TRBJ2-5,TRBD2,TRBV3-1,few,CASSATSVRETQYF,TGTGCCAGCAGCGCGACTAGCGTGAGGGAGACCCAGTACTTC
TRBJ2-7,-,TRBV6-5,few,CASSYSRDTGYEQYF,TGTGCCAGCAGTTACTCCAGGGATACAGGGTACGAGCAGTACTTC
TRBJ2-1,TRBD1,TRBV5-4,-,CASSRDRENEQFF,TGTGCCAGCAGCAGGGACAGGGAAAATGAGCAGTTCTTC
TRBJ2-1,TRBD2,TRBV7-9,-,CASSILRTSGGYNEQFF,TGTGCCAGCAGCATCTTGCGGACTAGCGGGGGCTACAATGAGCAGTTCTTC
TRBJ2-5,TRBD2,TRBV18,many,CASSPPPAGGETQYF,TGTGCCAGCTCACCACCTCCAGCGGGGGGAGAGACCCAGTACTTC
TRBJ1-1,-,TRBV20-1,-,CSARAFKDTEAFF,TGCAGTGCTAGAGCCTTCAAGGACACTGAAGCTTTCTTT
TRBJ1-6,TRBD1,TRBV9,-,CASSAGGQGDNISPLHF,TGTGCCAGCAGCGCCGGGGGACAGGGGGACAATATTTCACCCCTCCACTTT
TRBJ2-3,-,TRBV20-1,-,CSAASTIRDTQYF,TGCAGTGCGGCTAGCACCATCCGTGATACGCAGTATTTT
TRBJ2-7,-,TRBV7-8,-,CASLPPISVGVYEQYF,TGTGCCAGCCTCCCCCCCATCAGCGTGGGGGTCTACGAGCAGTACTTC
TRBJ2-3,-,TRBV21-1,once,CASPKGVREEDTQYF,TGTGCCAGCCCCAAGGGCGTCAGGGAGGAAGATACGCAGTATTTT
TRBJ2-3,TRBD1,TRBV5-1,-,CASSVGQGPDTQYF,TGCGCCAGCAGCGTCGGACAGGGCCCAGATACGCAGTATTTT
TRBJ1-4,-,TRBV6-1,once,CASSGGFSNEKLFF,TGTGCCAGCAGTGGGGGTTTTTCTAATGAAAAACTGTTTTTT
TRBJ2-1,-,TRBV7-2,many,CASSLGLGDNEQFF,TGTGCCAGCAGCTTAGGGCTAGGGGACAATGAGCAGTTCTTC
TRBJ1-2,TRBD1,TRBV10-3,-,CAIRRDSSAGGYTF,TGTGCCATCAGACGGGACAGTTCGGCGGGAGGCTACACCTTC
TRBJ2-2,TRBD1,TRBV29-1,-,CSVEAQGYGTGELFF,TGCAGCGTTGAAGCACAGGGGTATGGCACCGGGGAGCTGTTTTTT
TRBJ2-3,TRBD2,TRBV9,-,CASSPWGRADTQYF,TGTGCCAGCAGCCCCTGGGGGAGGGCAGATACGCAGTATTTT
TRBJ1-5,-,TRBV6-5,-,CASSESSGQPQHF,TGTGCCAGCAGTGAAAGTAGCGGACAGCCCCAGCATTTT
TRBJ2-3,TRBD2,TRBV5-1,-,CASSPGLGLAMSDTQYF,TGCGCCAGCAGCCCCGGTTTGGGACTAGCGATGTCAGATACGCAGTATTTT
TRBJ1-2,-,TRBV6-5,few,CASSYSQNGDYGYTF,TGTGCCAGCAGTTACTCCCAGAATGGGGACTATGGCTACACCTTC
TRBJ2-3,TRBD1,TRBV10-3,-,CAISGTAGTDTQYF,TGTGCCATCAGCGGGACAGCTGGCACAGATACGCAGTATTTT
TRBJ2-3,-,TRBV6-2/TRBV6-3,-,CASSPPSVTDTQYF,TGTGCCAGCAGCCCCCCTAGTGTCACGGATACGCAGTATTTT
TRBJ2-6,-,TRBV7-9,-,CASSSDRRSSGANVLTF,TGTGCCAGCAGCTCGGACAGAAGAAGCTCTGGGGCCAACGTCCTGACTTTC
TRBJ2-7,-,TRBV6-6,-,CASGGDLSYEQYF,TGTGCCAGCGGAGGTGACCTCTCCTACGAGCAGTACTTC
TRBJ2-7,TRBD1,TRBV5-1,few,CASSLGHRGSGEQYF,TGCGCCAGCAGCCTCGGTCACAGGGGAAGTGGGGAGCAGTACTTC
TRBJ2-1,TRBD2,TRBV5-5,-,CASRQSGGANEQFF,TGTGCCAGCAGACAAAGCGGGGGGGCTAATGAGCAGTTCTTC
TRBJ2-1,TRBD2,TRBV7-2,few,CASSLWTSGGSYNEQFF,TGTGCCAGCAGCCTCTGGACTAGCGGGGGCTCCTACAATGAGCAGTTCTTC
TRBJ2-4,-,TRBV5-5,few,CASSQELQVDIQYF,TGTGCCAGCAGCCAAGAGCTACAGGTAGACATTCAGTACTTC
TRBJ1-2,TRBD1,TRBV29-1,-,CSVEPGQGDYGYTF,TGCAGCGTTGAACCGGGACAGGGTGACTATGGCTACACCTTC
TRBJ1-6,-,TRBV6-5,-,CASSYEGVSSYNSPLHF,TGTGCCAGCAGTTACGAGGGGGTGAGCTCCTATAATTCACCCCTCCACTTT
TRBJ2-3,-,TRBV21-1,-,CASSHMRTDTQYF,TGTGCCAGCAGCCATATGCGGACAGATACGCAGTATTTT
TRBJ2-1,-,TRBV6-6,-,CASRRQDHYNEQFF,TGTGCCAGCAGACGACAGGACCACTACAATGAGCAGTTCTTC
TRBJ2-4,-,TRBV27,-,CASSLRGQTQYF,TGTGCCAGCAGTCTCCGTGGGCAGACTCAGTACTTC
TRBJ2-1,TRBD2,TRBV15,-,CATSSAGTSGRNEQFF,TGTGCCACCAGCTCCGCCGGGACTAGCGGGAGGAATGAGCAGTTCTTC
TRBJ2-1,TRBD1,TRBV4-1,-,CASSQVVPGQGASEQFF,TGCGCCAGCAGCCAAGTGGTACCGGGACAGGGGGCGAGTGAGCAGTTCTTC
TRBJ2-1,TRBD2,TRBV4-1,-,CASSQVVLARNEQFF,TGCGCCAGCAGCCAAGTGGTACTAGCGCGGAATGAGCAGTTCTTC
TRBJ2-3,TRBD1,TRBV4-2,-,CASSQEHIGDRKSTDTQYF,TGTGCCAGCAGCCAAGAGCACATTGGGGACAGAAAGTCCACAGATACGCAGTATTTT
TRBJ2-5,TRBD1,TRBV20-1,few,CSAGTDQETQYF,TGCAGCGCCGGGACAGACCAAGAGACCCAGTACTTC
TRBJ2-1,-,TRBV5-1,-,CASSLEMSSSYNEQFF,TGCGCCAGCAGCTTGGAAATGTCCAGCTCCTACAATGAGCAGTTCTTC
TRBJ2-4,TRBD1,TRBV7-2,-,CASSYGQGAGNIQYF,TGTGCCAGCAGCTATGGACAGGGAGCGGGAAACATTCAGTACTTC
TRBJ2-5,TRBD2,TRBV4-1,-,CASSQAGLAGQETQYF,TGCGCCAGCAGCCAAGCAGGACTAGCGGGGCAAGAGACCCAGTACTTC
TRBJ2-7,-,TRBV3-1,-,CASSPVLGGPGVQYF,TGTGCCAGCAGCCCTGTATTGGGGGGGCCAGGGGTGCAGTACTTC
TRBJ1-1,TRBD1,TRBV7-9,-,CASSPLAGGLTEAFF,TGTGCCAGCAGCCCCCTTGCAGGGGGCTTGACTGAAGCTTTCTTT
TRBJ2-3,-,TRBV24-1,few,CATSDVPGTDTQYF,TGTGCCACCAGTGATGTGCCCGGCACAGATACGCAGTATTTT
TRBJ2-3,TRBD1,TRBV7-9,-,CASSSGQGKADTQYF,TGTGCCAGCAGCTCGGGACAGGGGAAGGCAGATACGCAGTATTTT
TRBJ2-7,TRBD1,TRBV20-1,-,CSAEPTGSTYEQYF,TGCAGTGCGGAGCCGACAGGGAGCACCTACGAGCAGTACTTC
TRBJ2-3,-,TRBV24-1,few,CATTHSGGGTDTQYF,TGTGCCACCACCCATAGCGGAGGGGGCACAGATACGCAGTATTTT